Shown below are 21 T cell receptor beta chains from a single sample sequenced in a study of T cell changes during pregnancy in multiple sclerosis. This table comes from immunoSEQ multiplex PCR, and its TCRdb copy is limited to in-frame clones, with some not included. The table shows about 80,000 clones, with 92% occurring only once. This sample comprised peripheral blood, obtained before pregnancy. The receptors here all came from a female donor with multiple sclerosis, enrolled in a pregnancy study.

This clone was seen once. The chain carries TRBV27 and TRBJ2-7, with 7 bases that match TRBD1. J lost 3 bases, V lost 5 bases, and 7 bases had no gene match. The length of the CDR3 is 14 residues. CDR1 and CDR2 (germline): MNHEY, SMNVEV (reference sequence). DNA of the CDR3: TGTGCCAGCAGTCTCAAGGACAGGATCTACGAGCAGTACTTC. Its protein is CASSLKDRIYEQYF.

This chain joins TRBV2 and TRBJ2-1; unclear D gene. The V end was cut by 10 bases, the J end by 4 bases, with 11 bases between. Looked up from germline, CDR1 is SNHLY and CDR2 is FYNNEI. The CDR3 runs 12 residues. The CDR3, as DNA: TGTGCCACCTCTACAGCTTACAATGAGCAGTTCTTC. Its translation: CATSTAYNEQFF. Using reference TRBV2 and TRBJ2-1 for the parts outside the CDR3, the full variable domain is EPEVTQTPSHQVTQMGQEVILRCVPISNHLYFYWYRQILGQKVEFLVSFYNNEISEKSEIFDDQFSVERPDGSNFTLKIRSTKLEDSAMYFCATSTAYNEQFFGPGTRLTVL.

This chain joins TRBV4-1 and TRBJ2-5, with 10 bases aligning to TRBD2. The germline V gene encodes CDR1 MGHRA and CDR2 YSYEKL. The CDR3 is 15 amino acids. The junction had 8 bases not matched to a gene; V was cut back by 5 bases and J by 5 bases. CDR3 region: CASSTSGGASETQYF. The CDR3 DNA reads TGCGCCAGCAGCACCAGCGGGGGGGCGTCGGAGACCCAGTACTTC.

V usage is TRBV30 and J usage is TRBJ1-2; D is unclear. Germline assignment: CDR1 GTSNPN and CDR2 SVGIG (reference sequence). V shed 1 base and J shed 8 bases, with 20 bases lying between them. This CDR3 contains 15 residues. The CDR3 DNA sequence: TGTGCCTGGAGTGCCCTTTGGGGAGGCGACCTAGGCTACACCTTC. Translating gives CAWSALWGGDLGYTF.

CDR3 DNA sequence: TGTGCCAGCAGCGAGACAGTCAATATTCCCAATGAGCAGTTCTTC. As protein: CASSETVNIPNEQFF. The rearrangement uses TRBV6-1 and TRBJ2-1; weak D call: TRBD1 (5 bases). Germline CDR1 and CDR2: MNHNS and SASEGT. The CDR3 contains 15 residues. The V end lost 6 bases, the J end lost 6 bases, and 18 bases lay between the germline ends.

J is TRBJ1-2 and V is TRBV5-6; TRBD1 is a possible D gene (5 bases). The CDR3 covers 14 residues. The V and J ends lost 6 bases and 2 bases respectively, with 14 bases between them. Germline V gene sequence: CDR1 SGHDT, CDR2 YYEEEE. Here the CDR3 DNA reads TGTGCCAGCACTCCGGACACGGCAAACTATGGCTACACCTTC. Amino acids: CASTPDTANYGYTF.

This chain connects TRBV2 to TRBJ1-2, with D hard to call. The ends were cut back, 8 bases at V and 3 bases at J, with 13 bases in the middle. From germline, CDR1 is SNHLY and CDR2 FYNNEI. This CDR3 has 13 residues. The CDR3 protein is CASGGPADYGYTF. The CDR3 DNA reads TGTGCCAGCGGAGGCCCGGCGGACTATGGCTACACCTTC. Full variable domain (rest looked up from reference TRBV2 and TRBJ1-2): EPEVTQTPSHQVTQMGQEVILRCVPISNHLYFYWYRQILGQKVEFLVSFYNNEISEKSEIFDDQFSVERPDGSNFTLKIRSTKLEDSAMYFCASGGPADYGYTFGSGTRLTVV.

This clone was observed a few times. This chain uses TRBV7-9 with TRBJ1-5, with D unclear. V was shortened by 5 bases and J by 9 bases, with 23 bases between the two germline ends. Per the germline V gene, CDR1 is SEHNR and CDR2 is FQNEAQ (reference sequence). The CDR3 has 16 amino acids. The CDR3 sequence is CASSPLKGTRERPQHF. DNA for the CDR3: TGTGCCAGCAGCCCACTAAAAGGTACGAGGGAGCGGCCCCAGCATTTT. Filled out from reference TRBV7-9 and TRBJ1-5, the complete variable domain reads DTGVSQNPRHKITKRGQNVTFRCDPISEHNRLYWYRQTLGQGPEFLTYFQNEAQLEKSRLLSDRFSAERPKGSFSTLEIQRTEQGDSAMYLCASSPLKGTRERPQHFGDGTRLSIL.

This chain connects TRBV9 to TRBJ2-7; D not certain. Germline CDR1 SGDLS, CDR2 YYNGEE. The ends were cut back, 3 bases at V and 1 base at J, with 8 bases in the middle. This CDR3 is 13 amino acids long. In nucleotides, the CDR3 is TGTGCCAGCAGCGCCGACAATTCCTACGAGCAGTACTTC. This translates into CASSADNSYEQYF.

The CDR3 loop is CASSLVSGDGDTQYF. The CDR3 DNA follows: TGTGCCAGCAGCTTAGTGTCCGGAGATGGAGATACGCAGTATTTT. The V gene is TRBV7-9, the J gene TRBJ2-3; no firm D call. CDR3 length: 15 residues. The germline V gene encodes CDR1 SEHNR and CDR2 FQNEAQ (reference sequence). V gave up 1 base and J gave up 5 bases, with 13 bases separating them.

The genes are TRBV11-2 and TRBJ2-7, with a tentative D call TRBD1 (6 bases). This CDR3 region has 12 residues. V dropped 8 bases and J dropped 0 bases, with 8 bases sitting between them. Germline V CDR1 and CDR2: SGHAT, FQNNGV. CDR3 loop: CASLGGSYEQYF. The CDR3 DNA sequence: TGTGCCAGCCTAGGGGGCTCCTACGAGCAGTACTTC.

The chain has TRBV2 and TRBJ1-3; no clear D gene. V dropped 8 bases and J dropped 2 bases, with 4 bases sitting between them. The CDR3 sequence is 11 residues long. Germline CDR1 and CDR2: SNHLY and FYNNEI. The CDR3 sequence: CASRAGNTIYF. The CDR3 region has the DNA TGTGCCAGCCGGGCTGGAAACACCATATATTTT.

This clone appeared a few times. The chain combines TRBV16 with TRBJ1-5, with D uncertain. The V gene's germline CDR1 is KGHSY and CDR2 FQNENV. This CDR3 contains 12 residues. Between the trimmed V and J ends, which lost 6 bases and 5 bases, there was a span of 8 bases. The CDR3 loop reads CASSQEDQPQHF. In nucleotides, the CDR3 is TGTGCCAGCAGTCAGGAGGATCAGCCCCAGCATTTT. Full variable domain (outside the CDR3, taken from reference TRBV16 and TRBJ1-5): GEEVAQTPKHLVRGEGQKAKLYCAPIKGHSYVFWYQQVLKNEFKFLISFQNENVFDETGMPKERFSAKCLPNSPCSLEIQATKLEDSAVYFCASSQEDQPQHFGDGTRLSIL.

The chain has TRBV27 and TRBJ1-1, with D perhaps matching TRBD1 (5 bases). Germline values: CDR1 MNHEY, CDR2 SMNVEV (reference sequence). The CDR3 spans 18 residues. The V and J ends lost 5 bases and 2 bases respectively, with 24 bases between them. The CDR3, as DNA: TGTGCCAGCAGTCCCGATGCAACGACGGCGGGGGTTAACACTGAAGCTTTCTTT. Its protein is CASSPDATTAGVNTEAFF.

The chain carries TRBV5-4 and TRBJ1-4; no clear D. In germline, CDR1 is SGHNT, CDR2 YYREEE (reference sequence). The length of the CDR3 is 17 residues. Trimming shortened V by 0 bases and J by 0 bases, and 12 bases separated the two germline ends. The CDR3, as DNA: TGTGCCAGCAGCTTGGATCGGGGTTTGGCAACTAATGAAAAACTGTTTTTT. Translating gives CASSLDRGLATNEKLFF.

With respect to this clone: At one boundary the junction diverges from the germline segment, which might be a read error. V and J are TRBV5-4 and TRBJ2-6, with D possibly matching TRBD1 (5 bases). CDR1 and CDR2 (germline): SGHNT, YYREEE (reference sequence). The CDR3 is 17 residues long. CDR3 protein: CASSLGGRYSGANILTF. Written as DNA, the CDR3 is TGTGCCAGCAGCTTGGGCGGCAGATACTCTGGGGCCAACATCCTGACTTTC.

The chain carries TRBV5-1 and TRBJ1-2; a weak D match, TRBD1 (5 bases). In germline, CDR1 is SGHRS, CDR2 YFSETQ. The CDR3 totals 15 residues. V lost 0 bases and J 6 bases, leaving 15 bases between the germline ends. CDR3 sequence reads: CASSLDFGGWDGYTF. CDR3 in DNA: TGCGCCAGCAGCTTGGACTTTGGGGGGTGGGATGGCTACACCTTC.

The chain combines TRBV14 with TRBJ2-7; unclear D gene. The CDR3 totals 13 residues. V lost 0 bases and J 5 bases, leaving 8 bases between the germline ends. Germline lookup yields CDR1 SGHDN and CDR2 FVKESK. The CDR3 is CASSQERFNEQYF. The DNA for the CDR3 is TGTGCCAGCAGCCAAGAGCGGTTTAACGAGCAGTACTTC.

CDR3 in DNA: TGTGCCAGCAGCGCGACTAGCGGGGGGCCAGATACGCAGTATTTT. This sequence encodes CASSATSGGPDTQYF. The rearrangement links TRBV9 to TRBJ2-3; 13 bases align to TRBD2. Unmatched junction bases numbered 2, after V lost 3 bases and J lost 4 bases. CDR3 length equals 15 residues. The germline gives CDR1 SGDLS, CDR2 YYNGEE.

V usage is TRBV7-8 and J usage is TRBJ1-6; a possible D gene is TRBD1 (5 bases). Germline V gene lookup returns CDR1 SGHVS and CDR2 FQNEAQ. The CDR3 totals 17 residues. Deletions cut 5 bases from V and 5 bases from J, with 19 bases between. The CDR3 loop is CASSLLLRQNNNSPLHF. CDR3 sequence (DNA): TGTGCCAGCAGCCTACTGCTGAGACAGAACAATAATTCACCCCTCCACTTT.

This clone was seen more than once but under ten times. The chain couples TRBV7-9 to TRBJ2-7; D ambiguous. The CDR3 spans 12 residues. CDR1 and CDR2 from the germline V gene are SEHNR and FQNEAQ (reference sequence). Trimming left V 1 base short and J 3 bases short, with 4 bases between. In DNA, the CDR3 is TGTGCCAGCAGCTTAGTCCTCTACGAGCAGTACTTC. Translated: CASSLVLYEQYF.